This T cell receptor beta chain was observed in a study of PD-L1 blockade in urothelial cancer. Study-level information: Prior exposure to chemotherapy in patients amounted to 0 to 3 regimens received.

Trimming at V came to 5 bases and at J to 4 bases, leaving 4 bases not matched to a gene. Germline CDR1 SNHLY, CDR2 FYNNEI. The CDR3 loop spans 14 amino acids. Assay used: immunoSEQ multiplex PCR; TCRdb lists only in-frame clones, some missing. This sample has about 43,000 clones; around 81% occur once, and the top ten carry roughly 15%. Study-wide findings and caveats: Below-median pretreatment blood TCR clonality was a predictor of better survival.

With respect to this clone: The antigen remains unidentified.

Specified time point: pretreatment peripheral blood. This specimen consisted of PBMCs, obtained around atezolizumab (anti-PD-L1) treatment. The V gene is TRBV2, the J gene TRBJ2-3; the match to TRBD2 covers 9 bases. The TCR comes from a man aged 55 to 70 with urothelial cancer. CDR3 sequence (DNA): TGTGCCAGCAGTCCGGGACTAGCATCAGATACGCAGTATTTT. Residues: CASSPGLASDTQYF.